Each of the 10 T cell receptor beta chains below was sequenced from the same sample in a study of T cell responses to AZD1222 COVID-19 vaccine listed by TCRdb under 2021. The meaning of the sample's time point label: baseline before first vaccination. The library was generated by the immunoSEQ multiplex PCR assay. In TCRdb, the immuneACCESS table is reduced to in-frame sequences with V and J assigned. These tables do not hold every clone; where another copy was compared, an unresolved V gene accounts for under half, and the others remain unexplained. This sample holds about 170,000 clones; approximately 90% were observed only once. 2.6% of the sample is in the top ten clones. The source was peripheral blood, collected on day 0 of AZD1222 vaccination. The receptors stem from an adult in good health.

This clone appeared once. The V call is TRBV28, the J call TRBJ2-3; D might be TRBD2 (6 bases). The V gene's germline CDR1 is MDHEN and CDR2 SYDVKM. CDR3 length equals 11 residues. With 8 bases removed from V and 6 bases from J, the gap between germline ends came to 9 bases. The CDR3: CASRGWDTQYF. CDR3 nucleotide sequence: TGTGCCAGCCGGGGGTGGGATACGCAGTATTTT.

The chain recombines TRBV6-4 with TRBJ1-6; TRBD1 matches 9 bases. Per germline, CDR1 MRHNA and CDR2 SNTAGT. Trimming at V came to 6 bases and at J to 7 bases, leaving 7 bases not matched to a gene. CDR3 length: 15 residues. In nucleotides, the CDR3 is TGTGCCAGCAGAGAAACTGGGACAGGGAATTCACCCCTCCACTTT. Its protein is CASRETGTGNSPLHF.

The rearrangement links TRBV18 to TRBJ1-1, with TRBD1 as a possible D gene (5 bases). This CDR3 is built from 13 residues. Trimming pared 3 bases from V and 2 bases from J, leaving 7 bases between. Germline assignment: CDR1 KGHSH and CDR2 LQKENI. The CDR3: CASSPGVNTEAFF. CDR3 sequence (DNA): TGTGCCAGCTCACCGGGGGTAAACACTGAAGCTTTCTTT. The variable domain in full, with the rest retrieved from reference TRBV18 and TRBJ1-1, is NAGVMQNPRHLVRRRGQEARLRCSPMKGHSHVYWYRQLPEEGLKFMVYLQKENIIDESGMPKERFSAEFPKEGPSILRIQQVVRGDSAAYFCASSPGVNTEAFFGQGTRLTVV.

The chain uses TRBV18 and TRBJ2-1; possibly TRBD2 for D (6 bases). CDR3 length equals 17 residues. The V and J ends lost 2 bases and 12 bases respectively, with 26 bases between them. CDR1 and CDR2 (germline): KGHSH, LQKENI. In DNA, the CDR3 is TGTGCCAGCTCACCATCGGCCCCTAGCGAGACTACAATAGGGCAGTTCTTC. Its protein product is CASSPSAPSETTIGQFF.

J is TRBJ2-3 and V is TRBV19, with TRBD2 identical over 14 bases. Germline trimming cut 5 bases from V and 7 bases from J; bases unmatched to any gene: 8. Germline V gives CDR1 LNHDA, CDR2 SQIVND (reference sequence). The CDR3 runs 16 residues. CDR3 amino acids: CASSPGTSGSGNTQYF. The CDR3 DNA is TGTGCCAGTAGTCCCGGGACTAGCGGGAGCGGGAATACGCAGTATTTT. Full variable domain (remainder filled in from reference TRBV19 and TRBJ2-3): DGGITQSPKYLFRKEGQNVTLSCEQNLNHDAMYWYRQDPGQGLRLIYYSQIVNDFQKGDIAEGYSVSREKKESFPLTVTSAQKNPTAFYLCASSPGTSGSGNTQYFGPGTRLTVL.

CDR3 DNA: TGTGCCAGCAGTGCCCTAGCGGGAGCAAGCTCCTACGAGCAGTACTTC. Translation gives CASSALAGASSYEQYF. The J gene is TRBJ2-7, the V gene TRBV2; TRBD2 agrees at 10 bases. V lost 4 bases and J lost 0; bases outside the gene matches: 6. Looked up from germline, CDR1 is SNHLY and CDR2 is FYNNEI. The CDR3 totals 16 residues.

The CDR3 nucleotides are TGTGCCAGCAGCGTATCCTTCGGGGGTCAGCGAGCTTTCTTT. This codes for CASSVSFGGQRAFF. The chain has TRBV9 and TRBJ1-1; D might be TRBD1 (5 bases). V lost 1 base to trimming and J lost 10 bases, with 17 bases between them. CDR3 length equals 14 residues. The germline V gene has CDR1 SGDLS and CDR2 YYNGEE.

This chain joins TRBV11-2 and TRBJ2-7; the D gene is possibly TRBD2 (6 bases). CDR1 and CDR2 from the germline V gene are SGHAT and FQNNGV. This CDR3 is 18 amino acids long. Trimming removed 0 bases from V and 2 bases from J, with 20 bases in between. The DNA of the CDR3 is TGTGCCAGCAGCTTAGAGGTAGTCGGAGGGACGTTCCCCTACGAGCAGTACTTC. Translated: CASSLEVVGGTFPYEQYF.

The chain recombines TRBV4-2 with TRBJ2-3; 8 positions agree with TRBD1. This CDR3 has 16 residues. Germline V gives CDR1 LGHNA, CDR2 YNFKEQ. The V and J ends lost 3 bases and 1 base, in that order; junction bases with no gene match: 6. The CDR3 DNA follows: TGTGCCAGCAGCCAGCCCGCGACAGGGGGCACAGATACGCAGTATTTT. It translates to CASSQPATGGTDTQYF.

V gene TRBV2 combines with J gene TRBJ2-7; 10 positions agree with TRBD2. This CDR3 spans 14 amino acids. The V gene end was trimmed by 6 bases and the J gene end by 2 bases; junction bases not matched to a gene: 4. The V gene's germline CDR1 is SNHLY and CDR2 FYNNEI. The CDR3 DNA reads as TGTGCCAGCAGAAGCGGGAGGGCGACCTACGAGCAGTACTTC. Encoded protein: CASRSGRATYEQYF. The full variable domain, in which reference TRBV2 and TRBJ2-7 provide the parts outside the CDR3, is EPEVTQTPSHQVTQMGQEVILRCVPISNHLYFYWYRQILGQKVEFLVSFYNNEISEKSEIFDDQFSVERPDGSNFTLKIRSTKLEDSAMYFCASRSGRATYEQYFGPGTRLTVT.